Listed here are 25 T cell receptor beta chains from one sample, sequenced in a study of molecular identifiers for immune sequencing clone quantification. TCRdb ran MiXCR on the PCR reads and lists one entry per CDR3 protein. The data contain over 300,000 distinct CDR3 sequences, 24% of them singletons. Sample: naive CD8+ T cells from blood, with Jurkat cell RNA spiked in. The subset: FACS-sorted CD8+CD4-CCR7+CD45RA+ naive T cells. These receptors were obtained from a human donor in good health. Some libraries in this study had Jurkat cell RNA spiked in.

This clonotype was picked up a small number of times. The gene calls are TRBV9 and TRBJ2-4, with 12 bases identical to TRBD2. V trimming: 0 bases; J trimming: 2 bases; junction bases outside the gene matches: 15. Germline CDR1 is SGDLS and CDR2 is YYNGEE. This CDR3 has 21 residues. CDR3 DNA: TGTGCCAGCAGCGTAGGGACCGGGCTAGCGGGAGGGGGTATAACCAAAAACATTCAGTACTTC. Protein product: CASSVGTGLAGGGITKNIQYF.

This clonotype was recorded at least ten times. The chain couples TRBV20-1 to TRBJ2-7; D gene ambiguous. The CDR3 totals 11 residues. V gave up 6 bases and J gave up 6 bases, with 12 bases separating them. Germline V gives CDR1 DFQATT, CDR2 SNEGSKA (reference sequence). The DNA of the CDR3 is TGCAGTGCGGTTCCCGAATCCGAGCAGTACTTC. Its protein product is CSAVPESEQYF.

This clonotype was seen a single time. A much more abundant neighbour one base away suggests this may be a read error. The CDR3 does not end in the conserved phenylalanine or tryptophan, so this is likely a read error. Written as DNA, the CDR3 is TGCAGCATACACGGGAGCACAGATACGCAGTATGTT. The encoded protein is CSIHGSTDTQYV. The gene calls are TRBV29-1 and TRBJ2-3; D uncertain. V was pared by 8 bases and J by 0 bases, with 9 bases between. Per the germline V gene, CDR1 is SQVTM and CDR2 is ANQGSEA. CDR3 size: 12 residues.

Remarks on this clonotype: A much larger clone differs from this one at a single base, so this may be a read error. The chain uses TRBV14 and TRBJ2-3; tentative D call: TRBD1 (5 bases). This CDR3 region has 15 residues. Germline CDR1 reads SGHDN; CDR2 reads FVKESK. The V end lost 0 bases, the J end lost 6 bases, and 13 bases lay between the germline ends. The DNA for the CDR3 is TGTGCCAGCAGCCAAGATCCCGTGACAGACGATACGCAGTATTTT. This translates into CASSQDPVTDDTQYF.

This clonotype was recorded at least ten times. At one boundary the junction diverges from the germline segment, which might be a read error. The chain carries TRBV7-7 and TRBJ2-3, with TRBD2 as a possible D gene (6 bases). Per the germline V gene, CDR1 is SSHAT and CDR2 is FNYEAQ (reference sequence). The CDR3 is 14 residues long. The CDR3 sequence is CASSLGGARDTQYF. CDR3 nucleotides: TGTGCTAGCAGCTTAGGCGGGGCGCGAGATACGCAGTATTTT.

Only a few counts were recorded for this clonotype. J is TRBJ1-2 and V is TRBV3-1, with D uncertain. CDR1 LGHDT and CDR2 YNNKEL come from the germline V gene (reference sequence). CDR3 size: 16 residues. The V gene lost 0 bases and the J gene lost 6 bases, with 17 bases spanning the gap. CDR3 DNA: TGTGCCAGCAGCCAAGATTCCCAACCCTTTGATCATGGCTACACCTTC. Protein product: CASSQDSQPFDHGYTF.

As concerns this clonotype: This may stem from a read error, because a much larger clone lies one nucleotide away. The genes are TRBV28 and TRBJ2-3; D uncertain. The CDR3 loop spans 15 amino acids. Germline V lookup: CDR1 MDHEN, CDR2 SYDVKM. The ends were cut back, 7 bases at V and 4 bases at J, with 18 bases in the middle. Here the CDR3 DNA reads TGTGCCAGCACCCTCATGGGCGGCTACGCAGATACGCAGTATTTT. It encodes CASTLMGGYADTQYF.

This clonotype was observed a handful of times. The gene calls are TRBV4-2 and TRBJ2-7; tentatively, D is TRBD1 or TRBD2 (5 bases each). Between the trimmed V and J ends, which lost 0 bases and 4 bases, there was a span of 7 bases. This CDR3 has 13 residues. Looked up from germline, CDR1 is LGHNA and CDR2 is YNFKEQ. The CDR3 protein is CASSQDGTYEQYF. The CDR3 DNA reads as TGTGCCAGCAGCCAAGACGGGACGTACGAGCAGTACTTC.

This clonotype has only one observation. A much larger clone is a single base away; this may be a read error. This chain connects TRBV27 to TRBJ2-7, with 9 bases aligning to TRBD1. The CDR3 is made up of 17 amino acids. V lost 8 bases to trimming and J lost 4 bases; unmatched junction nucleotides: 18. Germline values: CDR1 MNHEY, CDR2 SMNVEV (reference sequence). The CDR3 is CASGPNWGVTGGYEQYF. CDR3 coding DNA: TGTGCCAGCGGCCCGAACTGGGGAGTGACAGGGGGGTACGAGCAGTACTTC.

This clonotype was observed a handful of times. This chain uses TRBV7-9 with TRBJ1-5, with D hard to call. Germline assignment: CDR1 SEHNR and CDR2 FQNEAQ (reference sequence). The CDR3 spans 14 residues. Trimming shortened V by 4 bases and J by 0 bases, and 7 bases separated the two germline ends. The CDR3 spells CASSSSTSNQPQHF. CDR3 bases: TGTGCCAGCAGCTCTTCCACTAGCAATCAGCCCCAGCATTTT. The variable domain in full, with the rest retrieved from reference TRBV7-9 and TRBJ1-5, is DTGVSQNPRHKITKRGQNVTFRCDPISEHNRLYWYRQTLGQGPEFLTYFQNEAQLEKSRLLSDRFSAERPKGSFSTLEIQRTEQGDSAMYLCASSSSTSNQPQHFGDGTRLSIL.

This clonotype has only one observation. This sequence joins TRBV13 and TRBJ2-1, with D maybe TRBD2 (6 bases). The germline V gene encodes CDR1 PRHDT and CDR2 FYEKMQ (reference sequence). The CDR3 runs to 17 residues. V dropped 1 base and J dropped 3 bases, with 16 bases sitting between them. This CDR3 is CASSLEGAGSYYNEQFF. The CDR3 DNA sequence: TGTGCCAGCAGCTTAGAGGGAGCCGGGAGTTACTACAATGAGCAGTTCTTC. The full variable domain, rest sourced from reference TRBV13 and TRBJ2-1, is AAGVIQSPRHLIKEKRETATLKCYPIPRHDTVYWYQQGPGQDPQFLISFYEKMQSDKGSIPDRFSAQQFSDYHSELNMSSLELGDSALYFCASSLEGAGSYYNEQFFGPGTRLTVL.

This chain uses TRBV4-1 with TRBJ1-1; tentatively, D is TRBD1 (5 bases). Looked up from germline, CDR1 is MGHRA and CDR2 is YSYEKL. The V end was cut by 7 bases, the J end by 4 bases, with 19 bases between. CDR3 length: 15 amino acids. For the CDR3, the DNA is TGCGCCAGCAACCCCCAGGGAGGAGCCCGCACTGAAGCTTTCTTT. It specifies CASNPQGGARTEAFF.

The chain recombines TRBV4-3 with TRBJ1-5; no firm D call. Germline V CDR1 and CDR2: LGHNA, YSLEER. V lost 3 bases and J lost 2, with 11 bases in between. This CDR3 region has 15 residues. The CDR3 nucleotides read TGCGCCAGCAGCCATCATGCCGACGGCAATCAGCCCCAGCATTTT. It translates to CASSHHADGNQPQHF.

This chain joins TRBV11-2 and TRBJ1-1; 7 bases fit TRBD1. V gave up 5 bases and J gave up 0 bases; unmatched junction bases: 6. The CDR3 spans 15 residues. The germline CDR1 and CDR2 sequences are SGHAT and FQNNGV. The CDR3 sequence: CASSTRTGMNTEAFF. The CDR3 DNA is TGTGCCAGCAGCACCCGGACAGGCATGAACACTGAAGCTTTCTTT.

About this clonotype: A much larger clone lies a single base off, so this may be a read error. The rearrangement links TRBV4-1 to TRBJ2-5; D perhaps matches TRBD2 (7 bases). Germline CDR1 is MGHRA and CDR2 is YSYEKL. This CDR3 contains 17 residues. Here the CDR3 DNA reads TGCGCCAACAGCCAGCTAACGGCGGGGGCCCTCCAAGAGACCCAGTACTTC. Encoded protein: CANSQLTAGALQETQYF.

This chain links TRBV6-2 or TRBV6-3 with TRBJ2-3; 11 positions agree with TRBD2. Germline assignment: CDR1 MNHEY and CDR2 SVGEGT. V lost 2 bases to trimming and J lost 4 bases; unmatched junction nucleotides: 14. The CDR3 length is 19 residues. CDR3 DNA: TGTGCCAGCAGTTACCCACTCACTACTAGCGGGAGTCTGGCAGATACGCAGTATTTT. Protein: CASSYPLTTSGSLADTQYF.

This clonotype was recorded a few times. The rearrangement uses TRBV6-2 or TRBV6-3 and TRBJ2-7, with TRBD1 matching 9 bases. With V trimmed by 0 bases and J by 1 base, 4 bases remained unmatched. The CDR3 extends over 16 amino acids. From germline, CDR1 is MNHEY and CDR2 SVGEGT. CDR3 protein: CASSYSSDRGSYEQYF. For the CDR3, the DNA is TGTGCCAGCAGTTACTCATCGGACAGGGGTTCCTACGAGCAGTACTTC.

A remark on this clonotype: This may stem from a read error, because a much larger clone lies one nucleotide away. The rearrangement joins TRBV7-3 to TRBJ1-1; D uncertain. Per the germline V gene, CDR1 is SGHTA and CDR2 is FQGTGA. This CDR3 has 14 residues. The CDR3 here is CASSSVDQNTEALF. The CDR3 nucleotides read TGTGCCAGCAGCTCCGTCGATCAGAACACTGAAGCTCTCTTT.

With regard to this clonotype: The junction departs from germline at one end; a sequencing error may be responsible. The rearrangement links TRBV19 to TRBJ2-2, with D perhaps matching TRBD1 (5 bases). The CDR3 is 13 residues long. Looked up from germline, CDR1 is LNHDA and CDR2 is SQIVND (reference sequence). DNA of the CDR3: TGTGACAGTATGTCCGTAGGGGCCGGGGAGCTGTTTTTT. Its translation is CDSMSVGAGELFF. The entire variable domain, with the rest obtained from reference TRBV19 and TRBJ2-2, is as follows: DGGITQSPKYLFRKEGQNVTLSCEQNLNHDAMYWYRQDPGQGLRLIYYSQIVNDFQKGDIAEGYSVSREKKESFPLTVTSAQKNPTAFYLCDSMSVGAGELFFGEGSRLTVL.

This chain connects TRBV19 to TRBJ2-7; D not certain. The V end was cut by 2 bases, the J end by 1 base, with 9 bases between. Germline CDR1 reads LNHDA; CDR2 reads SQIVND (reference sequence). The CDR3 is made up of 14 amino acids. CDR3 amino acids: CASSIFGDSYEQYF. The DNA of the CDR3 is TGTGCCAGTAGTATATTTGGAGATTCCTACGAGCAGTACTTC.

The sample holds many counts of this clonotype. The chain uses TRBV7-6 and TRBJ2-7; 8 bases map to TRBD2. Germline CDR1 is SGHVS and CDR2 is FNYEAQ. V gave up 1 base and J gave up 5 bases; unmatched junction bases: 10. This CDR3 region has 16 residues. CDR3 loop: CASSLVSGSDFDEQYF. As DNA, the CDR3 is TGTGCCAGCAGCTTAGTGAGCGGGAGTGACTTCGACGAGCAGTACTTC. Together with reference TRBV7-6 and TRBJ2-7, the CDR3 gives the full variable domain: GAGVSQSPRYKVTKRGQDVALRCDPISGHVSLYWYRQALGQGPEFLTYFNYEAQQDKSGLPNDRFSAERPEGSISTLTIQRTEQRDSAMYRCASSLVSGSDFDEQYFGPGTRLTVT.

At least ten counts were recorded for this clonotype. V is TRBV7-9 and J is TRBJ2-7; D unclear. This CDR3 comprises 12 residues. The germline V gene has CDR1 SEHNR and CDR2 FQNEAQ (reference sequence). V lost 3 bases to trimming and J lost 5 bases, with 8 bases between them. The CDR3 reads CASSLGVDEQYF. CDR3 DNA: TGTGCCAGCAGCTTGGGTGTCGACGAGCAGTACTTC.

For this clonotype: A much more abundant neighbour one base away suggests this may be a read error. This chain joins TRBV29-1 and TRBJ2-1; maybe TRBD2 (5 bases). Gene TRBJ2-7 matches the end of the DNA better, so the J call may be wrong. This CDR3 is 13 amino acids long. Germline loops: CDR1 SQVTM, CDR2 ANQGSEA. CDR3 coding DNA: TGCAGCGTTCAGCCTCCTTTCAGCGGTGAGCAGTACTTC. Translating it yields CSVQPPFSGEQYF.

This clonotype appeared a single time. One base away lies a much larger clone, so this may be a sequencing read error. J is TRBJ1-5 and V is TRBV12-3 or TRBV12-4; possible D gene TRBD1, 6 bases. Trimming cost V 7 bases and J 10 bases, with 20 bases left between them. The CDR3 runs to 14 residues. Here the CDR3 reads CASTAGRGPVPQHF. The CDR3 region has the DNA TGTGCCAGCACCGCGGGACGGGGGCCCGTTCCCCAGCATTTT.

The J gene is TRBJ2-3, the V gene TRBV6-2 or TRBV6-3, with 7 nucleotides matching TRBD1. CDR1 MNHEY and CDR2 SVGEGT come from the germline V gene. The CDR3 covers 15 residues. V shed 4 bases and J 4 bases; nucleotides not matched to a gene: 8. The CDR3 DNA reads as TGTGCCAGCAGTTCCGACAGGGAGAGGCCAGATACGCAGTATTTT. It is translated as CASSSDRERPDTQYF.